Below are 6 T cell receptor beta chains sequenced from a single sample in a study of cytomegalovirus exposure and HLA in healthy donors. Sequencing was performed with immunoSEQ multiplex PCR; in TCRdb, only in-frame clones are kept and a portion is missing. Altogether 30,000 to 40,000 clones are present, 80% to 95% being singletons, with the ten largest covering 2.5% to 4%. What was sequenced was PBMCs. The receptors shown here come from a man between 18 and 29 years old in good health and CMV-seronegative.

This chain links TRBV27 with TRBJ2-7; D perhaps matches TRBD1 (6 bases). Trimming removed 4 bases from V and 6 bases from J, with 13 bases in between. CDR1 is MNHEY and CDR2 is SMNVEV in the germline V gene (reference sequence). The CDR3 spans 13 residues. The CDR3 here is CASSSPLGGEQYF. The CDR3 region has the DNA TGTGCCAGCAGTTCTCCCTTAGGGGGCGAGCAGTACTTC.

This clone was detected once. The CDR3 region is CASSPKGGGNEQFF. The CDR3, as DNA: TGTGCCAGCAGTCCAAAGGGGGGAGGGAATGAGCAGTTCTTC. The genes are TRBV13 and TRBJ2-1; the D gene is possibly TRBD2 (7 bases). CDR3 length: 14 residues. The germline CDR1 and CDR2 sequences are PRHDT and FYEKMQ (reference sequence). Trimming stripped 6 bases from V and 7 bases from J, with 16 bases between. Filled out from reference TRBV13 and TRBJ2-1, the complete variable domain reads AAGVIQSPRHLIKEKRETATLKCYPIPRHDTVYWYQQGPGQDPQFLISFYEKMQSDKGSIPDRFSAQQFSDYHSELNMSSLELGDSALYFCASSPKGGGNEQFFGPGTRLTVL.

The chain uses TRBV19 and TRBJ2-5; 7 bases match TRBD2. Germline CDR1 reads LNHDA; CDR2 reads SQIVND (reference sequence). The CDR3 extends over 15 amino acids. The V segment lost 4 bases and the J segment 2 bases; nucleotides outside the gene matches: 7. As DNA, the CDR3 is TGTGCCAGTAGTAAAAACAGCGGGACTCAAGAGACCCAGTACTTC. Amino acids: CASSKNSGTQETQYF.

As regards this clone: This may stem from a read error, because a much larger clone lies one nucleotide away. The chain has TRBV2 and TRBJ1-2; no definite D call. The CDR3 spans 12 residues. The V end lost 2 bases, the J end lost 6 bases, and 7 bases lay between the germline ends. Per germline, CDR1 SNHLY and CDR2 FYNNEI. The CDR3 is CASSESADGYTF. The CDR3 nucleotides read TGTGCCAGCAGTGAATCAGCGGATGGCTACACCTTC. Together with reference TRBV2 and TRBJ1-2, the CDR3 gives the full variable domain: EPEVTQTPSHQVTQMGQEVILRCVPISNHLYFYWYRQILGQKVEFLVSFYNNEISEKSEIFDDQFSVERPDGSNFTLKIRSTKLEDSAMYFCASSESADGYTFGSGTRLTVV.

V usage is TRBV28 and J usage is TRBJ2-5, with a weak D call TRBD2 (5 bases). Germline CDR1 MDHEN, CDR2 SYDVKM. V was trimmed by 6 bases and J by 2 bases, leaving 10 bases between them. CDR3 length equals 13 residues. The CDR3 loop reads CASSPDLQETQYF. Written as DNA, the CDR3 is TGTGCCAGCAGCCCGGACTTGCAAGAGACCCAGTACTTC. Full variable domain (rest looked up from reference TRBV28 and TRBJ2-5): DVKVTQSSRYLVKRTGEKVFLECVQDMDHENMFWYRQDPGLGLRLIYFSYDVKMKEKGDIPEGYSVSREKKERFSLILESASTNQTSMYLCASSPDLQETQYFGPGTRLLVL.

Only one count was recorded for this clone. J is TRBJ2-1 and V is TRBV9; TRBD2 agrees at 11 bases. The V gene end was trimmed by 0 bases and the J gene end by 7 bases; junction bases not matched to a gene: 6. Germline lookup yields CDR1 SGDLS and CDR2 YYNGEE. This CDR3 is 16 amino acids long. CDR3 region: CASSVGLAGSANEQFF. In DNA form, the CDR3 reads TGTGCCAGCAGCGTAGGACTAGCGGGAAGTGCGAATGAGCAGTTCTTC.